The 5 T cell receptor beta chains below all came from one sample that was sequenced in a study of T cells expressing NK-cell markers (dated by TCRdb to 2020 to 2021). The library relied on 5' RACE. TCRdb shows the sequencer as Illumina HiSeq 2000. TCRdb reanalyzed the reads, keeping one entry per CDR3 protein sequence and omitting DNA. The sample has fewer than 300,000 distinct CDR3 sequences on record. Roughly 4.2% of the sample lies in the top ten. Specimen: blood T cells: a sorted CD56 or NKG2C T cell subset, CD4+ or CD8+ T cells, or bulk PBMC T cells (not recorded which). The receptors here all came from a woman aged 18-69 years in good health.

This chain connects TRBV24-1 to TRBJ2-7; TCRdb names TRBD2, which stays unverified in the absence of DNA. CDR1 and CDR2 (germline): KGHDR, SFDVKD. The CDR3 consists of 15 residues. The CDR3 is CATSDFSAGGYEQYF.

The V gene is TRBV11-2, the J gene TRBJ2-5; TCRdb picks TRBD1, but there is no DNA to check that call. Germline V gives CDR1 SGHAT, CDR2 FQNNGV. This CDR3 is built from 15 residues. CDR3 in amino acids: CASSLRRGYQETQYF.

The genes are TRBV12-3 or TRBV12-4 and TRBJ2-2; TCRdb's assignment of TRBD2 cannot be checked, as there is no DNA. CDR3 size: 16 residues. CDR3 region: CASIPLAVFRPGELFF.

The rearrangement links TRBV12-3 or TRBV12-4 to TRBJ1-4. The CDR3 sequence is 15 residues long. CDR3 sequence: CASSENTFSNEKLFF.

The chain employs TRBV3-1 and TRBJ2-2; TCRdb proposes TRBD1, but this gene call is untestable without DNA. Germline assignment: CDR1 LGHDT and CDR2 YNNKEL (reference sequence). The CDR3 sequence is 14 residues long. CDR3 protein: CASSQTGGTGELFF.